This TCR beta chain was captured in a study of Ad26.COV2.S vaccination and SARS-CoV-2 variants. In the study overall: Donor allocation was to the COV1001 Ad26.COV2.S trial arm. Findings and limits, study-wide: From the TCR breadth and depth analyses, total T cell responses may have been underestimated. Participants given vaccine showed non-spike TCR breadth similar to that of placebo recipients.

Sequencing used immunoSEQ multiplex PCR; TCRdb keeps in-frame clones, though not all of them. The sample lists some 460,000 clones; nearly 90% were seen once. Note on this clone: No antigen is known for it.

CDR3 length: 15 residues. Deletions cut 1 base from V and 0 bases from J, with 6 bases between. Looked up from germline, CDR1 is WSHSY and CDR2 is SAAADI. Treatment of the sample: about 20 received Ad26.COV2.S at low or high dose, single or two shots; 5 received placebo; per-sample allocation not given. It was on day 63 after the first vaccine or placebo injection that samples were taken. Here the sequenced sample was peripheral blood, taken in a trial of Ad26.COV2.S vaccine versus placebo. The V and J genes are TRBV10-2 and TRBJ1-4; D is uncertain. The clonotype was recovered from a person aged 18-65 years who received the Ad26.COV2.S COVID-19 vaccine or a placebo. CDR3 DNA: TGCGCCAGCAGTGAGTTGGGGACAACTAATGAAAAACTGTTTTTT. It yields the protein CASSELGTTNEKLFF.